This is a list of T cell receptor beta chains from one sample in a study of CD8 T cells in ankylosing spondylitis. From the 5' RACE reads, TCRdb called clonotypes with MiXCR, one entry per CDR3 protein. The table has 220,000 or so distinct CDR3 sequences, approximately 20% seen once; the top ten hold 40% to 50%. Source material: blood, either unsorted or a sorted T cell fraction (not recorded which). These receptors originate from a male donor with ankylosing spondylitis. The CDR3 runs from the conserved cysteine through the conserved F or W. The order of the fields is D gene, V gene, J gene, clone size, CDR3 DNA, CDR3 protein. D genes are given only for firm matches. Only some rows state a clone size, as once, few, many or a class for expanded clones.

TRBD1	TRBV12-3/TRBV12-4	TRBJ2-3	many	TGTGCCAGCAGCTCCGTAGGGGGCGAGAACACAGATACGCAGTATTTT	CASSSVGGENTDTQYF
TRBD2	TRBV14	TRBJ2-5	few	TGTGCCAGCAGCCCCGCGGGGGGGCTCCAAGAGACCCAGTACTTC	CASSPAGGLQETQYF
NA	TRBV24-1	TRBJ2-7	NA	TGTGCCACCAGTGAGGCGGGACTTCCCTACGAGCAGTACTTC	CATSEAGLPYEQYF
NA	TRBV7-9	TRBJ2-7	NA	TGTGCCAGCAGCATCGGGTTCGCGGAGCAGTACTTC	CASSIGFAEQYF
TRBD1	TRBV4-1	TRBJ1-2	few	TGCGCCAGCAGCCACTGGACAGGACCGAACTATGGCTACACCTTC	CASSHWTGPNYGYTF
TRBD2	TRBV10-3	TRBJ2-7	few	TGTGCCATCAGTGACCCCGCGGGGGGGTCCTACGAGCAGTACTTC	CAISDPAGGSYEQYF
TRBD1	TRBV2	TRBJ2-3	NA	TGTGCCAGCAGCCGATACCCCGGACAGGGGGCAACTATTACTAGCACAGATACGCAGTATTTT	CASSRYPGQGATITSTDTQYF
NA	TRBV29-1	TRBJ2-2	many	TGCAGCGTTGTTTGGGCCGACTGGGGGACCGGGGAGCTGTTTTTT	CSVVWADWGTGELFF
NA	TRBV20-1	TRBJ2-3	few	TGCAGTGCTAGACTGCGGGGCACAGATACGCAGTATTTT	CSARLRGTDTQYF
NA	TRBV12-3/TRBV12-4	TRBJ2-3	many	TGTGCCAGCAGTTCTAATACCCACACAGATACGCAGTATTTT	CASSSNTHTDTQYF